This T cell receptor beta chain is from a study of radiation and T cells in renal cell carcinoma. Time point defined: baseline pretreatment blood. Sample treatment: 15 Gy SBRT to primary tumor, nephrectomy 4 weeks later. Here immunoSEQ multiplex PCR was the method, and the copy in TCRdb shows in-frame clones only, minus some. This sample has 100,000 to 150,000 clones, with 80% to 85% found just once. V was clipped by 6 bases and J by 2 bases, with 23 bases between them. CDR1 is KGHSH and CDR2 is LQKENI in the germline V gene. The CDR3 totals 18 residues. The starting material was blood, obtained from a patient whose treatment included radiotherapy and nephrectomy. The chain links TRBV18 to TRBJ2-4; possibly TRBD2 for D (7 bases). The receptor's source is a woman aged 55-70 years with renal cell carcinoma. The CDR3 here is CASSRRILSGTTKNIQYF. CDR3 DNA: TGTGCCAGCTCCCGACGGATTCTAAGCGGGACAACCAAAAACATTCAGTACTTC.